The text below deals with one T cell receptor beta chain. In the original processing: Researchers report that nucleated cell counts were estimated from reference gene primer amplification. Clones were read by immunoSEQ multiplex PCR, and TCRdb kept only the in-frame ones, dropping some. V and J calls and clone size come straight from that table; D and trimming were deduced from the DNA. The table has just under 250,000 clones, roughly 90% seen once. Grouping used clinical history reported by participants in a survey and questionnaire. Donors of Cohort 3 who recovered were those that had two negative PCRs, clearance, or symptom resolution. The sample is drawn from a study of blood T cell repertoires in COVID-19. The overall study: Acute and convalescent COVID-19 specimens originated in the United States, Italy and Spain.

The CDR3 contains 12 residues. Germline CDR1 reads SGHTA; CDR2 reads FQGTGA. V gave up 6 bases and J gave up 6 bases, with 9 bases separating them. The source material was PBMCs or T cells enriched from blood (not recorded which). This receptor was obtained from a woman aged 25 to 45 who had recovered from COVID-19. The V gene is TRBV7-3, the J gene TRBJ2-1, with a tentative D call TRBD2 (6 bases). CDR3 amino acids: CASRGGGNEQFF. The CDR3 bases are TGTGCCAGCAGGGGGGGAGGCAATGAGCAGTTCTTC.